This T cell receptor beta chain originates from a study of blood T cell repertoires in COVID-19. There are 11 residues in the CDR3. V lost 5 bases, J lost 7 bases, and 8 bases lay in between. Germline values: CDR1 LGHDT, CDR2 YNNKEL (reference sequence). TCRdb's table, derived via immunoSEQ multiplex PCR, lists solely in-frame clones and lacks some. The data show about 170,000 clones, less than 90% seen once. The sequence was collected from a man aged 18 to 30 with active or convalescent COVID-19. This rearrangement joins TRBV3-1 (or the pseudogene TRBV3-2) to TRBJ1-1, with no clear D. The sequenced sample was peripheral blood. CDR3 in amino acids: CASSVRSEAFF. In DNA, the CDR3 is TGTGCCAGCAGCGTCCGGAGTGAAGCTTTCTTT.